This T cell receptor (beta chain) appears in the sequencing data of a study of shared clonotypes between healthy human individuals. The germline V and J ends were trimmed by 0 bases and 9 bases, with 7 bases remaining between them. Germline CDR1 is SGHRS and CDR2 is YFSETQ. This CDR3 has 13 amino acids. Study results and limitations: Generation probabilities were higher for clonotypes shared across all four sorted-subset donors than for unshared ones.

Clones were sequenced by immunoSEQ multiplex PCR, and TCRdb holds only the in-frame ones, with some missing. The repertoire consists of fewer than 3 million clones, with less than 95% occurring once and the leading ten covering more than 0.35%. On this clone: Antigen specificity is unknown.

This clonotype originated in a man younger than 35 in good health. Some clones in this sample may be carry-over from other donors' samples. The specimen sequenced was naive CD4+ T cells from PBMCs. The sample's subset: CD45RA+ positively selected. The chain links TRBV5-1 to TRBJ1-6; no reliable D call. The DNA for the CDR3 is TGCGCCAGCAGCTTGGCCGGGGTTTCACCCCTCCACTTT. Its translation: CASSLAGVSPLHF.